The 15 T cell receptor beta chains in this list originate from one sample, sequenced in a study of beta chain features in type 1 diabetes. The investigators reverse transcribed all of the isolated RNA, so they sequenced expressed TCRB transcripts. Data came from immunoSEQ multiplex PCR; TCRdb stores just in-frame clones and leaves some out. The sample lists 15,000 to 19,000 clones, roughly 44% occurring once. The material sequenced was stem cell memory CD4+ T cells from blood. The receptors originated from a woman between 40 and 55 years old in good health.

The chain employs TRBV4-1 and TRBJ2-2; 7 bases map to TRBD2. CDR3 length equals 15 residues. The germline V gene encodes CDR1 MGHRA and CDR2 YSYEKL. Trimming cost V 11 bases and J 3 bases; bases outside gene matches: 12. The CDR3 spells CAVGFGGGYTGELFF. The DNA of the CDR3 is TGCGCCGTAGGGTTTGGCGGGGGTTACACCGGGGAGCTGTTTTTT.

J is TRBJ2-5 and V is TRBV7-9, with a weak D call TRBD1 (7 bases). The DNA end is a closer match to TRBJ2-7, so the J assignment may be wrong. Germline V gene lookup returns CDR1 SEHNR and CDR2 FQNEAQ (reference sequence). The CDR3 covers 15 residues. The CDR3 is CASSDEGRGDREQYF. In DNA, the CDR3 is TGTGCCAGCAGCGACGAGGGCAGGGGGGACCGCGAGCAGTACTTC.

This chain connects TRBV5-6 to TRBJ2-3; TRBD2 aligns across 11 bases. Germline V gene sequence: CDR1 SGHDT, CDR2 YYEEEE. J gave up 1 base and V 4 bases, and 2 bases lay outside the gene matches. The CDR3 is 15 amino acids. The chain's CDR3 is CASSPGLAGTDTQYF. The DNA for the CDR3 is TGTGCCAGCAGCCCGGGACTAGCGGGCACAGATACGCAGTATTTT.

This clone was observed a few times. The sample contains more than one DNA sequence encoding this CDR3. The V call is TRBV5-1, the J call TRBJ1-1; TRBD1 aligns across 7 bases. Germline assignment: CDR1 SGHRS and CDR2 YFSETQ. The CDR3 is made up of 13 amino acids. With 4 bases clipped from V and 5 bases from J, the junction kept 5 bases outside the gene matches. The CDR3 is CASSAGGSTEAFF. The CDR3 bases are TGCGCCAGCAGCGCAGGGGGGAGTACTGAAGCTTTCTTT.

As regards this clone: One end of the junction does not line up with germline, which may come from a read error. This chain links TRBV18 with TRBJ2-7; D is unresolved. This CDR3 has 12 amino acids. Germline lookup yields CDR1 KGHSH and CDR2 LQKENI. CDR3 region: CANSPSRYEQYF. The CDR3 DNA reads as TGTGCCAACTCACCAAGCAGGTACGAGCAGTACTTC.

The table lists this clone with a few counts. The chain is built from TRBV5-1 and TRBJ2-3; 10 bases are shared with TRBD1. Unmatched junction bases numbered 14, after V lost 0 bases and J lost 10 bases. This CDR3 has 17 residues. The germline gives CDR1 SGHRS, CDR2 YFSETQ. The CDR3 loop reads CASSLGPDRGFVSPQYF. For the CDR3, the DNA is TGCGCCAGCAGCTTGGGTCCGGACAGGGGGTTCGTGAGCCCGCAGTATTTT.

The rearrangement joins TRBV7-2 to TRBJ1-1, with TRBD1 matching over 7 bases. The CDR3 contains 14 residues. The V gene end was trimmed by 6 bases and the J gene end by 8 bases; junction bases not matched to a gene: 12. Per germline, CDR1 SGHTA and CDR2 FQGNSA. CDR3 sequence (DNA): TGTGCCAGCAGTCCTCAGGGGGTTCATCAGGAAGCTTTCTTT. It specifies CASSPQGVHQEAFF.

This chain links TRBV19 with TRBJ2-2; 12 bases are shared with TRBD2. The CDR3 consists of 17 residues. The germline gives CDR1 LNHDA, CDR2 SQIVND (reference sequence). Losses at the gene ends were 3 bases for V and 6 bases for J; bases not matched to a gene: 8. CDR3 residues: CASSIWPSGGAAGELFF. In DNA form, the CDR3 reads TGTGCCAGTAGTATCTGGCCTAGCGGGGGGGCGGCCGGGGAGCTGTTTTTT.

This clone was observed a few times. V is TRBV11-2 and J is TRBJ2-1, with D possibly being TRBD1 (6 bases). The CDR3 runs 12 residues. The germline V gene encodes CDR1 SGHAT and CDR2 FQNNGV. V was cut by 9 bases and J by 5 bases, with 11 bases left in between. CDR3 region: CASHRQDNEQFF. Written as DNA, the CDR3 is TGTGCCAGTCACCGACAGGACAATGAGCAGTTCTTC.

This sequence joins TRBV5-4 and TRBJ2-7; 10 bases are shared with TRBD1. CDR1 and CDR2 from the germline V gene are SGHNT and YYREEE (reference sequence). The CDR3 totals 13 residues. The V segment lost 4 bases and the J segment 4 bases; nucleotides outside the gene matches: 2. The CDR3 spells CASSRDRGYEQYF. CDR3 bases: TGTGCCAGCAGCCGGGACAGGGGATACGAGCAGTACTTC. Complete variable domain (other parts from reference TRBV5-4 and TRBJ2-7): ETGVTQSPTHLIKTRGQQVTLRCSSQSGHNTVSWYQQALGQGPQFIFQYYREEENGRGNFPPRFSGLQFPNYSSELNVNALELDDSALYLCASSRDRGYEQYFGPGTRLTVT.

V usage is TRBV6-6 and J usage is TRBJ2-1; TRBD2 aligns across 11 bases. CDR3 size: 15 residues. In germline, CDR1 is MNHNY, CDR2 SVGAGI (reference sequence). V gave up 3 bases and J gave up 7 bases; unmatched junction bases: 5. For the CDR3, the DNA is TGTGCCAGCAGTTATTCTAGCGGGGGGTTAAATGAGCAGTTCTTC. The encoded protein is CASSYSSGGLNEQFF.

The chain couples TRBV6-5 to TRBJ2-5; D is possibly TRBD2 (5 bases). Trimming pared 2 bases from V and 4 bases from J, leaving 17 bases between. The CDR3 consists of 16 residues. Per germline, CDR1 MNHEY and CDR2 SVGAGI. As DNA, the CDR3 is TGTGCCAGCAGTTACGTTCTGTTCGGGGTTGCAGAGACCCAGTACTTC. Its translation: CASSYVLFGVAETQYF.

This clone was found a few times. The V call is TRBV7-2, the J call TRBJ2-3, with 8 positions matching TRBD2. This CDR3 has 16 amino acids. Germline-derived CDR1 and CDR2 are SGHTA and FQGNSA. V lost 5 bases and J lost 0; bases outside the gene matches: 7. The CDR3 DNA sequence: TGTGCCAGCAGCGGGCTGATAGCGGGGAGCACAGATACGCAGTATTTT. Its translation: CASSGLIAGSTDTQYF.

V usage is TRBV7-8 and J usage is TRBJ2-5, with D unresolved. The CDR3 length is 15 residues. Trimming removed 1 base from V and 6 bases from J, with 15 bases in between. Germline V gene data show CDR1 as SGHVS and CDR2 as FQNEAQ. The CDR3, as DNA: TGTGCCAGCAGCTTAGATAACAGCCCCAAGCAGACCCAGTACTTC. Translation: CASSLDNSPKQTQYF.

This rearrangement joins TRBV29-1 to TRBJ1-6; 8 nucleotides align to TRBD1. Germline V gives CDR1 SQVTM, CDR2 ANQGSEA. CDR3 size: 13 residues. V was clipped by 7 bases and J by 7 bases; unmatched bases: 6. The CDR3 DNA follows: TGCAGCGCCTTGACAGGGGTGAATTCACCCCTCCACTTT. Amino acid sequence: CSALTGVNSPLHF.